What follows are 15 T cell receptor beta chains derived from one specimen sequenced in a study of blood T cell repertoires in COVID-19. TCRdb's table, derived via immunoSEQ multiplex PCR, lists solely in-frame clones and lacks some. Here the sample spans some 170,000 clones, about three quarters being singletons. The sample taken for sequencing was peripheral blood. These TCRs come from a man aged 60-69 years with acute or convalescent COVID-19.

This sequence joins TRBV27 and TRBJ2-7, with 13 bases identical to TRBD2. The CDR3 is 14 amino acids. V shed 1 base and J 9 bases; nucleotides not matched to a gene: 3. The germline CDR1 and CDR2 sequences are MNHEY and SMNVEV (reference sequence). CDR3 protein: CASSLFGTSGAQYF. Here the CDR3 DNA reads TGTGCCAGCAGTTTATTCGGGACTAGCGGGGCGCAGTACTTC.

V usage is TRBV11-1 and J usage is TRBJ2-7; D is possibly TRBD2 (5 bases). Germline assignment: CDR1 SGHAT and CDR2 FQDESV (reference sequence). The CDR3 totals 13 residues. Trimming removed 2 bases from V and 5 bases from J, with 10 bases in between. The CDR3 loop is CASSLRIGDEQYF. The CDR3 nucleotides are TGTGCCAGCAGCTTAAGGATCGGGGACGAGCAGTACTTC.

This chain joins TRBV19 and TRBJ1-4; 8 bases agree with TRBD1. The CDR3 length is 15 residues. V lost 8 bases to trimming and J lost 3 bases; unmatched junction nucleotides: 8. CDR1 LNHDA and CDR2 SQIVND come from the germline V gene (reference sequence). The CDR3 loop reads CASGTGGSANEKLFF. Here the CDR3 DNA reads TGTGCCAGTGGAACAGGGGGATCAGCTAATGAAAAACTGTTTTTT.

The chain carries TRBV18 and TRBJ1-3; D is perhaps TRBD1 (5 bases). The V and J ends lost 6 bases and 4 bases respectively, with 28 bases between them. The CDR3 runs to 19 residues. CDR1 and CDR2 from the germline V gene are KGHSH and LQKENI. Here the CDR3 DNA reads TGTGCCAGCTCCCCCTTTGCGTCTGAATTGGGGCTAGGAGGAAACACCATATATTTT. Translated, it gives CASSPFASELGLGGNTIYF.

The CDR3 loop reads CASSYLGPSGANVLTF. DNA of the CDR3: TGTGCCAGCAGTTACCTGGGGCCCTCTGGGGCCAACGTCCTGACTTTC. The chain uses TRBV6-5 and TRBJ2-6; a weak D match, TRBD1 (5 bases). The CDR3 runs 16 residues. Germline V gene data show CDR1 as MNHEY and CDR2 as SVGAGI. V lost 2 bases and J lost 0, with 8 bases in between.

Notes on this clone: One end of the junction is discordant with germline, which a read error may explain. CDR3 region: CVSTWGDQPQHF. The DNA for the CDR3 is TGTGTCAGCACGTGGGGGGATCAGCCCCAGCATTTT. J is TRBJ1-5 and V is TRBV28; tentatively, D is TRBD1 (5 bases). The CDR3 is 12 amino acids. Germline CDR1 MDHEN, CDR2 SYDVKM.

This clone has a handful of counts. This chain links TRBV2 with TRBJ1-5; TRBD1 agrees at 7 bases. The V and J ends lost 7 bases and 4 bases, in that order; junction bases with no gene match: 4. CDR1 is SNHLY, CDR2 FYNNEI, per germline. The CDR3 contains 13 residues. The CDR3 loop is CASTRQGNQPQHF. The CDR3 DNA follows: TGTGCCAGCACCCGACAGGGTAATCAGCCCCAGCATTTT.

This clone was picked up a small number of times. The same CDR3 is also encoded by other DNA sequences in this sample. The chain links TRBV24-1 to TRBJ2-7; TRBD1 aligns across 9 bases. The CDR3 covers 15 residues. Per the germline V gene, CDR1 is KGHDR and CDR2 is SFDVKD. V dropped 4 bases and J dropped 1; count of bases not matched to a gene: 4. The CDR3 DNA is TGTGCCACCAGTGACTCGGGACAGGGATCCTACGAGCAGTACTTC. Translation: CATSDSGQGSYEQYF.

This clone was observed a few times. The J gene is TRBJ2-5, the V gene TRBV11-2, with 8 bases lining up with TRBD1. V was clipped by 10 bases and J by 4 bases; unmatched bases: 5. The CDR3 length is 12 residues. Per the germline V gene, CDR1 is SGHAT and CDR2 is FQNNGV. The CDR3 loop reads CATSQGGETQYF. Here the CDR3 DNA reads TGTGCCACCTCACAGGGGGGAGAGACCCAGTACTTC.

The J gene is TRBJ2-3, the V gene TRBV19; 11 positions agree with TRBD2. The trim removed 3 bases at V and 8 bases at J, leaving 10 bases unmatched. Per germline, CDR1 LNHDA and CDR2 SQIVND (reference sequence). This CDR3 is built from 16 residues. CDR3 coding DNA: TGTGCCAGTAGTATCCCGACTAGCGGGGAGGAGGGTACGCAGTATTTT. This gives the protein CASSIPTSGEEGTQYF.

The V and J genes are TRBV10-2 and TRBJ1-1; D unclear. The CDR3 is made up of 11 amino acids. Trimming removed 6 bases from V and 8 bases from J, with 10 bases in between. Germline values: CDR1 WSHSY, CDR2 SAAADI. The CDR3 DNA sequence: TGCGCCAGCAGCCTCGGAGGGGAAGCTTTCTTT. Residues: CASSLGGEAFF.

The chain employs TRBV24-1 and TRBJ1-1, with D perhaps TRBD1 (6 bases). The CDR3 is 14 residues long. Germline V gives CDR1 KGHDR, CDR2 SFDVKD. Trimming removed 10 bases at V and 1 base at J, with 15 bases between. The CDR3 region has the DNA TGTGCCACAGCGACGACAGGCGGGAACACTGAAGCTTTCTTT. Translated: CATATTGGNTEAFF.

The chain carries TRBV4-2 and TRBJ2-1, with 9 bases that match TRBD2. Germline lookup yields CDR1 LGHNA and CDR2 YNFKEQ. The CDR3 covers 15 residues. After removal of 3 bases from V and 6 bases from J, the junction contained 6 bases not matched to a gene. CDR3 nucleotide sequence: TGTGCCAGCAGCCAGGCGGCGGGAGGGTCCAATGAGCAGTTCTTC. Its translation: CASSQAAGGSNEQFF.

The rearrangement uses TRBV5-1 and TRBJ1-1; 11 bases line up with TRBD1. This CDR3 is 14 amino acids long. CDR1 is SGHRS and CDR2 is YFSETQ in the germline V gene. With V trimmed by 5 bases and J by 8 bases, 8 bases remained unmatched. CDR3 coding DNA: TGCGCCAGCAGTCCTGGACAGGGGGCTCACGAAGCTTTCTTT. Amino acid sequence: CASSPGQGAHEAFF.

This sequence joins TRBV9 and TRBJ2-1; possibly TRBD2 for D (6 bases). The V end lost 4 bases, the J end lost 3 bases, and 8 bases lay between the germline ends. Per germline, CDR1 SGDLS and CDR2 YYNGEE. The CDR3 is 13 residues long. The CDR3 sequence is CASSLTSYNEQFF. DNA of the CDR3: TGTGCCAGCAGCTTGACTAGCTACAATGAGCAGTTCTTC.